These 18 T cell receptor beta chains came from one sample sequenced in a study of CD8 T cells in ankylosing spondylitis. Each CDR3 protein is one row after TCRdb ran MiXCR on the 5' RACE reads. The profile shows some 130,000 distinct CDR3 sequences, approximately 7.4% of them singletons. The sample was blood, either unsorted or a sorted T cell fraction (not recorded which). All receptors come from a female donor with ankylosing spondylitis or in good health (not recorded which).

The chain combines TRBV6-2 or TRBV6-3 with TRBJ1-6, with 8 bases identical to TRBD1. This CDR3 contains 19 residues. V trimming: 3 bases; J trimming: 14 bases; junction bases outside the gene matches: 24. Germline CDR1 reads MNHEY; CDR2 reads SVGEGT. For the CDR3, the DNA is TGTGCCAGCAGTTATCAGGCCTCGGGACAGGATTTTCGGCCTATCACCCTCCACTTT. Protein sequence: CASSYQASGQDFRPITLHF.

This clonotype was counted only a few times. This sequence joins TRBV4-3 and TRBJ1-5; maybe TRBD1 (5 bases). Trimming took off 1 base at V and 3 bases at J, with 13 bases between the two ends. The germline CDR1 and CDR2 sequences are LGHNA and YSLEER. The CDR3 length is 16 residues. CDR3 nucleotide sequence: TGCGCCAGCAGCCAAGTAATGGGGGATTTCAATCAGCCCCAGCATTTT. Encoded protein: CASSQVMGDFNQPQHF.

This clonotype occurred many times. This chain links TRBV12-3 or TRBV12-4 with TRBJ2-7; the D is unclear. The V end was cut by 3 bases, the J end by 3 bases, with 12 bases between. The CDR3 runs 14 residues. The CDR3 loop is CASSLGTAIYEQYF. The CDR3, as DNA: TGTGCCAGCAGTTTGGGAACAGCCATCTACGAGCAGTACTTC.

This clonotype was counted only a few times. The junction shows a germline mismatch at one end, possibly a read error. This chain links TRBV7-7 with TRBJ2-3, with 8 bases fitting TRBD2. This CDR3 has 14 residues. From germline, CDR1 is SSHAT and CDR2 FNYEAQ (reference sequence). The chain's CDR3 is CASSPGTGGGTQYF. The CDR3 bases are TGTGCTAGCAGCCCAGGGACCGGGGGGGGTACGCAGTATTTT. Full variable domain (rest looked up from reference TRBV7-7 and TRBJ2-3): GAGVSQSPRYKVTKRGQDVTLRCDPISSHATLYWYQQALGQGPEFLTYFNYEAQPDKSGLPSDRFSAERPEGSISTLTIQRTEQRDSAMYRCASSPGTGGGTQYFGPGTRLTVL.

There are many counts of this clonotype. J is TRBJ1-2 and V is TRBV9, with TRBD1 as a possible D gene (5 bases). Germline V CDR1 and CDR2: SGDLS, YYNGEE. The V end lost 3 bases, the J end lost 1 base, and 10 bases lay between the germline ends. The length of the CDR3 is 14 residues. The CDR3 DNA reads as TGTGCCAGCAGCGCCCGGGACGGTAACTATGGCTACACCTTC. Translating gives CASSARDGNYGYTF. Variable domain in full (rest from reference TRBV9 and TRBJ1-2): DSGVTQTPKHLITATGQRVTLRCSPRSGDLSVYWYQQSLDQGLQFLIQYYNGEERAKGNILERFSAQQFPDLHSELNLSSLELGDSALYFCASSARDGNYGYTFGSGTRLTVV.

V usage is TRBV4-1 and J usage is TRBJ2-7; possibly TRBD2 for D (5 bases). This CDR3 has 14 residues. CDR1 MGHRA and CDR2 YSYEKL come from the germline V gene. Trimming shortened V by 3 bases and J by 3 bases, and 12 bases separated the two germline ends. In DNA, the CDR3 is TGCGCCAGCAGCCAGCCTACCCGGGACTACGAGCAGTACTTC. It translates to CASSQPTRDYEQYF.

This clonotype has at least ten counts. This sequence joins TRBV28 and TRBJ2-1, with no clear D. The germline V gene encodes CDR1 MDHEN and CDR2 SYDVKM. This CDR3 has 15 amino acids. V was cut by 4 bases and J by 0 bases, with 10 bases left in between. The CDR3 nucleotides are TGTGCCAGCAGTTCCCCGGGCGCCTCCTACAATGAGCAGTTCTTC. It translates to CASSSPGASYNEQFF.

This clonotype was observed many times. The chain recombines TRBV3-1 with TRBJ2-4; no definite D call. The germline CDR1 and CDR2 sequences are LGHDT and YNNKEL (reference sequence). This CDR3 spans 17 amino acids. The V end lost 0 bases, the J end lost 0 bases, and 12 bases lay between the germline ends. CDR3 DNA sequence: TGTGCCAGCAGCCAAGATGGAAAGGGCCTAGCCAAAAACATTCAGTACTTC. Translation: CASSQDGKGLAKNIQYF. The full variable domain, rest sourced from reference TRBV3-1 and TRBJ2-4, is DTAVSQTPKYLVTQMGNDKSIKCEQNLGHDTMYWYKQDSKKFLKIMFSYNNKELIINETVPNRFSPKSPDKAHLNLHINSLELGDSAVYFCASSQDGKGLAKNIQYFGAGTRLSVL.

The chain's CDR3 is CSAKTGPSTDTQYF. The CDR3, as DNA: TGCAGTGCTAAGACAGGACCTAGCACAGATACGCAGTATTTT. The V gene is TRBV20-1, the J gene TRBJ2-3; weak D call: TRBD1 (6 bases). The CDR3 covers 14 residues. The V gene's germline CDR1 is DFQATT and CDR2 SNEGSKA (reference sequence). V lost 4 bases, J lost 0 bases, and 11 bases lay in between.

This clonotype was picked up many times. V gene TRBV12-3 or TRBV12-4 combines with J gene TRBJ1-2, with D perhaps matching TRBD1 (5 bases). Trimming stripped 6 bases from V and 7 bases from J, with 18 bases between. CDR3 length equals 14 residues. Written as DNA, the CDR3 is TGTGCCAGCAGCCATCCAGCCGGCCAGGGTGGCTACACCTTC. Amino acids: CASSHPAGQGGYTF.

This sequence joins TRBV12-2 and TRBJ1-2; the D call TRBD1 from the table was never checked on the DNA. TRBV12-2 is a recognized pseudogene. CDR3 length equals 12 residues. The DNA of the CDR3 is TGTGCAAGTCGCTTATCAGGGTTAGGCTACACCTTC. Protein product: CASRLSGLGYTF.

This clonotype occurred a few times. DNA for the CDR3: TGCGCCAGCAGCTTTTACAGAGACAATGAGCAGTTCTTC. Translation gives CASSFYRDNEQFF. The rearrangement uses TRBV5-1 and TRBJ2-1; D not resolved. Germline V CDR1 and CDR2: SGHRS, YFSETQ. Trimming left V 2 bases short and J 5 bases short, with 8 bases between. The CDR3 runs 13 residues. The whole variable domain, filled in from reference TRBV5-1 and TRBJ2-1, reads KAGVTQTPRYLIKTRGQQVTLSCSPISGHRSVSWYQQTPGQGLQFLFEYFSETQRNKGNFPGRFSGRQFSNSRSEMNVSTLELGDSALYLCASSFYRDNEQFFGPGTRLTVL.

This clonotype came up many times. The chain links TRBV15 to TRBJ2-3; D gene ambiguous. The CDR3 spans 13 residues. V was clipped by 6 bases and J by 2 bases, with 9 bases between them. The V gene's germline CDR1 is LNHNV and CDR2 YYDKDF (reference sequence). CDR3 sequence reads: CATSLQLTDTQYF. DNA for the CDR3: TGTGCCACCAGTCTCCAGCTCACAGATACGCAGTATTTT.

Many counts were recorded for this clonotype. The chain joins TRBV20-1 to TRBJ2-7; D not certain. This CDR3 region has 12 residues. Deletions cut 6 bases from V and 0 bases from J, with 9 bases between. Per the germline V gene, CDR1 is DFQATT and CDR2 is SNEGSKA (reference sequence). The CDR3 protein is CSAGRDSYEQYF. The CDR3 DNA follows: TGCAGTGCCGGACGCGACTCCTACGAGCAGTACTTC.

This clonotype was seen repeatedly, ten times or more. CDR3 nucleotides: TGCGCCAGCAGCCAAGACGTAGGCCAGGGGCCTGTCTACGAGCAGTACTTC. Amino acids: CASSQDVGQGPVYEQYF. This sequence joins TRBV4-3 and TRBJ2-7; a possible D gene is TRBD1 (6 bases). The CDR3 spans 17 residues. V was clipped by 0 bases and J by 3 bases, with 18 bases between them. CDR1 and CDR2 (germline): LGHNA, YSLEER.

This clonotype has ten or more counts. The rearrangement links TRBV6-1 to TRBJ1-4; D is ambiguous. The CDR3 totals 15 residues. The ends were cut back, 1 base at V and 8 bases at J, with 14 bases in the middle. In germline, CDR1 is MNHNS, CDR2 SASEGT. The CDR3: CASSEEGLSSEKLFF. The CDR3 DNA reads TGTGCCAGCAGTGAAGAGGGCCTGTCATCGGAAAAACTGTTTTTT.

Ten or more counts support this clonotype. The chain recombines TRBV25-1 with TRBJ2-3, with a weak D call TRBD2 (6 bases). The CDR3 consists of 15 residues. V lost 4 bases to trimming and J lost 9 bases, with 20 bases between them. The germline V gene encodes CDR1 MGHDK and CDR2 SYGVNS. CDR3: CASSAYRDPRGTQYF. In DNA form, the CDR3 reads TGTGCCAGCAGTGCGTATCGGGACCCCCGGGGGACGCAGTATTTT.

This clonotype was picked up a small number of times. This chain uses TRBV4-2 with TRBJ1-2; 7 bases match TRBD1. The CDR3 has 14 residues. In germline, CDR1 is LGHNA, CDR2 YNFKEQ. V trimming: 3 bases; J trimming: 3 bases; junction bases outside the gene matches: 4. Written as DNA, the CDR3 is TGTGCCAGCAGCCACCTCGACAGGGACTATGGCTACACCTTC. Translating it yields CASSHLDRDYGYTF.